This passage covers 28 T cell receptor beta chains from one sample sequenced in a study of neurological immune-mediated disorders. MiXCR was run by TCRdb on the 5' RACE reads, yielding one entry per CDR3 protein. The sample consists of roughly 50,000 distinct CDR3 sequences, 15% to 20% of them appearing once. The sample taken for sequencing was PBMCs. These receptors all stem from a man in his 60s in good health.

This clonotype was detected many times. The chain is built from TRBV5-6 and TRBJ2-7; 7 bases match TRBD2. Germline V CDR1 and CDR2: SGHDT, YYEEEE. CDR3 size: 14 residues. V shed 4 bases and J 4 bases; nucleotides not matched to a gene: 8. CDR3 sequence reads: CASSLTGGGYEQYF. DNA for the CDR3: TGTGCCAGCAGCCTGACGGGAGGCGGGTACGAGCAGTACTTC.

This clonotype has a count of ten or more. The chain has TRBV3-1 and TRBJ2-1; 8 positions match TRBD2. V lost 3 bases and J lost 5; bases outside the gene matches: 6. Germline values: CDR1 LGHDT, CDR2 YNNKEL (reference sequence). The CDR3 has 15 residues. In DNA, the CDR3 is TGTGCCAGCAGCCAGTCCAGCGGGAGCCACAATGAGCAGTTCTTC. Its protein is CASSQSSGSHNEQFF.

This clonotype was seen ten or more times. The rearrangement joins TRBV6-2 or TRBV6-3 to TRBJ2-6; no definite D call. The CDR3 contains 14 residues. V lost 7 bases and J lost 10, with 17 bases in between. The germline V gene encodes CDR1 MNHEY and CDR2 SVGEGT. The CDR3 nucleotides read TGTGCCAGCACCGAGTCAGGTCCCCTGAACGTCCTGACTTTC. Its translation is CASTESGPLNVLTF.

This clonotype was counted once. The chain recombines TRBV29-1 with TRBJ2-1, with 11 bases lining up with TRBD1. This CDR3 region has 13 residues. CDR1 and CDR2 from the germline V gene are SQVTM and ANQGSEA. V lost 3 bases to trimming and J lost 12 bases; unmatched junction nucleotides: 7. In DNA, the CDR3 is TGCAGCGTTGAGATGGACAGGGGGCGGAGGCAGTTCTTC. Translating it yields CSVEMDRGRRQFF.

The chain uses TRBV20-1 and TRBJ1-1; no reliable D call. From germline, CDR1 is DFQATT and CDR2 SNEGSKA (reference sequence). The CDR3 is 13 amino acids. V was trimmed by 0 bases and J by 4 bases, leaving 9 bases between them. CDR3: CSARDKGGTEAFF. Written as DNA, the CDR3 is TGCAGTGCTAGAGATAAGGGTGGCACTGAAGCTTTCTTT.

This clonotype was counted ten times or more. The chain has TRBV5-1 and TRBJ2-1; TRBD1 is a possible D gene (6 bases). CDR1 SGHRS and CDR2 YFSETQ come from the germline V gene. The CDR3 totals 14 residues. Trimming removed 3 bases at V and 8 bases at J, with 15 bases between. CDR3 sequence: CASSWSLGGDEQFF. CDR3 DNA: TGCGCCAGCAGCTGGTCGCTTGGGGGCGATGAGCAGTTCTTC.

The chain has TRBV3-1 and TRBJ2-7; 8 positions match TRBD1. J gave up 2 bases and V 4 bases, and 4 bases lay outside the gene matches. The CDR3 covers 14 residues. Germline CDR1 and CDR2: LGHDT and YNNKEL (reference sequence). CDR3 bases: TGTGCCAGCAGCCCCTTGGACAGGGCCTACGAGCAGTACTTC. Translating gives CASSPLDRAYEQYF.

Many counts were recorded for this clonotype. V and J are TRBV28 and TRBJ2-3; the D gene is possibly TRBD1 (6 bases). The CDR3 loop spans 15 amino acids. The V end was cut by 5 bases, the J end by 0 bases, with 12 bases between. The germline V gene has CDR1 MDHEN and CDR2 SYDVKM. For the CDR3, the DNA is TGTGCCAGCAGTGAGAGGGGGTCTAGCACAGATACGCAGTATTTT. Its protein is CASSERGSSTDTQYF.

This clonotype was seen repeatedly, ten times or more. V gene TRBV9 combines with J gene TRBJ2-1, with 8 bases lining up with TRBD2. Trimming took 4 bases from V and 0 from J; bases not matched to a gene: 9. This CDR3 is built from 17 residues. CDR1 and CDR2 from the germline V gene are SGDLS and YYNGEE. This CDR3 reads CASSPHQRESSYNEQFF. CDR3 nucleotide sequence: TGTGCCAGCAGCCCGCATCAGCGGGAGAGCTCCTACAATGAGCAGTTCTTC.

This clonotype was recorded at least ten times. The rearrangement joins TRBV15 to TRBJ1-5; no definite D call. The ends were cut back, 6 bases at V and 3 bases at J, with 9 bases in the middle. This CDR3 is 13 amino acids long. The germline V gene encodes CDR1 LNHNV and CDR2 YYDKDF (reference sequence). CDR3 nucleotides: TGTGCCACCAGTCGGTCCCTCAATCAGCCCCAGCATTTT. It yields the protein CATSRSLNQPQHF.

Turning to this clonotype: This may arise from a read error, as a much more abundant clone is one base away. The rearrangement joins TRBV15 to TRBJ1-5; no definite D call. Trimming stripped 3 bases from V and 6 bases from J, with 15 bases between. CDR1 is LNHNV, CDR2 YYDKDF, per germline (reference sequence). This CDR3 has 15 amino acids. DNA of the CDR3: TGTGCCACCAGCAGGGAGCCAGGACTTGGTCAGCCCCAGCATTTT. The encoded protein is CATSREPGLGQPQHF.

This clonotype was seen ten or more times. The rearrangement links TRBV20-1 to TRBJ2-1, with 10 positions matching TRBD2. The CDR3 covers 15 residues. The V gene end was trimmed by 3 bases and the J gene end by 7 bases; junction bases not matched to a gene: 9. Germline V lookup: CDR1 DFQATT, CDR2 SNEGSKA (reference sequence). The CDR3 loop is CSARSGRAGDNEQFF. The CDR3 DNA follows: TGCAGTGCTAGGAGCGGGAGGGCCGGGGATAATGAGCAGTTCTTC.

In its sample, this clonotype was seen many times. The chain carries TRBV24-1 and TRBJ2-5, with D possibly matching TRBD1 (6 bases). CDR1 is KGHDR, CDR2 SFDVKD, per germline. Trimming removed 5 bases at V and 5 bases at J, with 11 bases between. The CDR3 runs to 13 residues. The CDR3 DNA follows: TGTGCCACCAGTGTACAGGGTAGGGAGACCCAGTACTTC. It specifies CATSVQGRETQYF.

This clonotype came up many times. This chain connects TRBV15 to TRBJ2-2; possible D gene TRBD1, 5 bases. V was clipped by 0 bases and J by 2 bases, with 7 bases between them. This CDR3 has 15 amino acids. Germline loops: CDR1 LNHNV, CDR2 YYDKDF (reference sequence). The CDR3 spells CATSRDRANTGELFF. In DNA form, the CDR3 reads TGTGCCACCAGCAGAGACAGGGCAAACACCGGGGAGCTGTTTTTT.

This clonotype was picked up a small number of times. The CDR3 DNA reads as TGTGCCAGCAGGATCTCAGGGGGCGGGCGCACCGGGGAGCTGTTTTTT. Amino acids: CASRISGGGRTGELFF. The V and J genes are TRBV6-2 or TRBV6-3 and TRBJ2-2, with 8 bases aligning to TRBD1. This CDR3 contains 16 residues. Trimming took 6 bases from V and 4 from J; bases not matched to a gene: 10. Germline CDR1 is MNHEY and CDR2 is SVGEGT.

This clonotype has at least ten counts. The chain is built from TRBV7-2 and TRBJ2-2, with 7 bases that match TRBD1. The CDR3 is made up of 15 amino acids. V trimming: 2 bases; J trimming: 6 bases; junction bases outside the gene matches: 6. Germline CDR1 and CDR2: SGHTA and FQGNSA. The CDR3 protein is CASSLTRGSSGELFF. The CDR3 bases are TGTGCCAGCAGCTTAACCAGGGGGAGTTCCGGGGAGCTGTTTTTT.

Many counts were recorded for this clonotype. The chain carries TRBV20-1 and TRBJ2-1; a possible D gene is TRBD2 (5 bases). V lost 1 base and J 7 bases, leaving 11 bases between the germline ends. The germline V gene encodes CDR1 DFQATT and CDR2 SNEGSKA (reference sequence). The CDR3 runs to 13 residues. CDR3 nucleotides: TGCAGTGCTAGAGGCCCTTCGGGGAATGAGCAGTTCTTC. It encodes CSARGPSGNEQFF.

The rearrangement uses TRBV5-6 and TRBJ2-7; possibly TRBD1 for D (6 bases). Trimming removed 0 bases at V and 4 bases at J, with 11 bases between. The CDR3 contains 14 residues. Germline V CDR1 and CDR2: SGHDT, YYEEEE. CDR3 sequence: CASSLGPGEYEQYF. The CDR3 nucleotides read TGTGCCAGCAGCTTGGGGCCAGGGGAATACGAGCAGTACTTC. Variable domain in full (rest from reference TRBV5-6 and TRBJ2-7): DAGVTQSPTHLIKTRGQQVTLRCSPKSGHDTVSWYQQALGQGPQFIFQYYEEEERQRGNFPDRFSGHQFPNYSSELNVNALLLGDSALYLCASSLGPGEYEQYFGPGTRLTVT.

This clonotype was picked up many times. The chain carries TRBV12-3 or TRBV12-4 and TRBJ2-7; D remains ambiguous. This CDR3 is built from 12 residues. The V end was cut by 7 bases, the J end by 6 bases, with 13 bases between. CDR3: CASTAAPSEQYF. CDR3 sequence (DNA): TGTGCCAGCACCGCAGCCCCGAGCGAGCAGTACTTC.

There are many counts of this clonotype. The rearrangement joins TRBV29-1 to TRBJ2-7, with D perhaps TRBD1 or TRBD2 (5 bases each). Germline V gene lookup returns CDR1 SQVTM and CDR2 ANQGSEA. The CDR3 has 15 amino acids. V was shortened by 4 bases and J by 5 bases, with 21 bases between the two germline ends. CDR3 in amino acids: CSVVSLGRAGDEQYF. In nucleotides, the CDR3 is TGCAGCGTTGTAAGTTTGGGACGGGCCGGGGACGAGCAGTACTTC.

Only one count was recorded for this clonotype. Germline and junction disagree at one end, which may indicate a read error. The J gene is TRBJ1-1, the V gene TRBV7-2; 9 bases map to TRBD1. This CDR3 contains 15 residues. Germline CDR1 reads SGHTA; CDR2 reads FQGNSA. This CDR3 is CASSLTGTGYTEACF. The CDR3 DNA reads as TGTGCCAGCAGCCTTACCGGGACAGGGTACACTGAAGCTTGCTTT.

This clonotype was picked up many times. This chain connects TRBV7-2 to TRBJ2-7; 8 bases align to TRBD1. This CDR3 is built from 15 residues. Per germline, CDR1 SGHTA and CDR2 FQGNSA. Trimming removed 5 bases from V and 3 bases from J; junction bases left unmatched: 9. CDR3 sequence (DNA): TGTGCCAGCAGCCCGAGACAGGGGCAGGGCTACGAGCAGTACTTC. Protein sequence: CASSPRQGQGYEQYF.

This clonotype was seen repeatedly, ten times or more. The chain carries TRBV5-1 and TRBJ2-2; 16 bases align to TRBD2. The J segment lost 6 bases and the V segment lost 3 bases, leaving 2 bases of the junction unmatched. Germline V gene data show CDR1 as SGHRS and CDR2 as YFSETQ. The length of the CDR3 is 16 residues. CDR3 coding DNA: TGCGCCAGCAGCTCCGGGACTAGCGGGAGGGCCGGGGAGCTGTTTTTT. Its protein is CASSSGTSGRAGELFF.

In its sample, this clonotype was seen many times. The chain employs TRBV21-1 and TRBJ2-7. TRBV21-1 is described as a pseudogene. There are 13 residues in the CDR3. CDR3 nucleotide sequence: TGTGCCAGCAGCATCGGGAGCTCCTACGAGCAGTACTTC. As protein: CASSIGSSYEQYF.

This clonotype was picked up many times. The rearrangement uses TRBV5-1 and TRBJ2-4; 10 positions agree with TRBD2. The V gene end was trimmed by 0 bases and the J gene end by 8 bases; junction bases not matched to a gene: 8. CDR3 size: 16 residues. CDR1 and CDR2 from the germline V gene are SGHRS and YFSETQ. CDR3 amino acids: CASSLGLAGEGDIQYF. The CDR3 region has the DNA TGCGCCAGCAGCTTGGGGCTAGCGGGAGAGGGGGACATTCAGTACTTC.

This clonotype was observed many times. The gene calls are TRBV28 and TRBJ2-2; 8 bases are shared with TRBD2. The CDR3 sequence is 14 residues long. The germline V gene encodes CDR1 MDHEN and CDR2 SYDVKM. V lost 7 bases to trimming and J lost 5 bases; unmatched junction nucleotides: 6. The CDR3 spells CASTPAGVTGELFF. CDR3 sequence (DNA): TGTGCCAGCACCCCAGCGGGAGTAACCGGGGAGCTGTTTTTT.

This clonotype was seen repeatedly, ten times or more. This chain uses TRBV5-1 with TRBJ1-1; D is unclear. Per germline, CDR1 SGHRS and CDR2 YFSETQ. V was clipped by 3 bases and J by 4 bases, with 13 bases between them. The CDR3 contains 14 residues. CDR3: CASSWERATTEAFF. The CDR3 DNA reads TGCGCCAGCAGCTGGGAACGGGCCACCACTGAAGCTTTCTTT.

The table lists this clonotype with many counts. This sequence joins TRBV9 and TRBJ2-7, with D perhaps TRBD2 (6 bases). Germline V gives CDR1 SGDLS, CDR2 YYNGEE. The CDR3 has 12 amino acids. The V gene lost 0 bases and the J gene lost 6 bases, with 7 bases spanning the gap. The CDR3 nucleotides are TGTGCCAGCAGCGTAGGGGACTCCGAGCAGTACTTC. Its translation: CASSVGDSEQYF.